Presented here are 10 T cell receptor beta chains from one specimen sequenced in a study of T cells in Graves' hyperthyroidism and ophthalmopathy. The source material, RNA transcripts, was used to amplify TCR beta CDR3 regions. Using the HTBI primer set, a first-round RT-PCR was run on the TCR CDR3. In TCRdb, the multiplex PCR reads were re-called with MiXCR into one record per CDR3 protein. The sample includes about 320,000 distinct CDR3 sequences, 16% of them seen just once. Specimen: blood. These receptors all stem from a man aged 30 to 45 with Graves' hyperthyroidism.

This clonotype was counted a few times. DNA of the CDR3: TGTGCCAGCAGTTCCTATGATTGGAGCTCCTACAATGAGCAGTTCTTC. Translated: CASSSYDWSSYNEQFF. The chain joins TRBV6-5 to TRBJ2-1; no clear D gene. Deletions cut 4 bases from V and 0 bases from J, with 13 bases between. The CDR3 spans 16 residues. Germline-derived CDR1 and CDR2 are MNHEY and SVGAGI.

As regards this clonotype: Being one base from a much bigger clone, this may be a read error. The V and J genes are TRBV30 and TRBJ1-3, with D possibly being TRBD1 (5 bases). The CDR3 sequence is 14 residues long. Per the germline V gene, CDR1 is GTSNPN and CDR2 is SVGIG (reference sequence). Between the trimmed V and J ends, which lost 5 bases and 2 bases, there was a span of 13 bases. The CDR3 region has the DNA TGTGCCTGGTGCGAACCAGGGACTGGAAACACCATATATTTT. Amino acids: CAWCEPGTGNTIYF.

Many counts were recorded for this clonotype. V is TRBV7-6 and J is TRBJ2-1; 8 nucleotides line up with TRBD2. The CDR3 contains 18 residues. V lost 1 base to trimming and J lost 7 bases; unmatched junction nucleotides: 15. CDR1 SGHVS and CDR2 FNYEAQ come from the germline V gene. The CDR3 region has the DNA TGTGCCAGCAGCTTAGTTATACGGGAGGGCCTTCTTAAGAATGAGCAGTTCTTC. Its translation: CASSLVIREGLLKNEQFF.

There are many counts of this clonotype. The gene calls are TRBV12-3 or TRBV12-4 and TRBJ1-4, with D perhaps matching TRBD1 (5 bases). CDR3 length: 14 residues. V shed 5 bases and J shed 10 bases, with 17 bases lying between them. CDR3 DNA sequence: TGTGCCAGCAGTCCGACCCTGACAGTCCGAAAACTGTTTTTT. It yields the protein CASSPTLTVRKLFF.

This clonotype showed up many times. The chain uses TRBV20-1 and TRBJ1-1; D remains ambiguous. This CDR3 has 13 residues. CDR1 and CDR2 (germline): DFQATT, SNEGSKA (reference sequence). CDR3 bases: TGCAGCCTGCGATTCTCCGAGAACACTGAAGCTTTCTTT. The encoded protein is CSLRFSENTEAFF.

There are a few counts of this clonotype. A much larger clone differs by one base, so this may be a read error. The CDR3 protein is CASMGSQGSPLHF. CDR3 sequence (DNA): TGTGCCAGCATGGGTTCTCAGGGTTCACCCCTCCACTTT. The chain combines TRBV6-1 with TRBJ1-6; TRBD1 might be the D (5 bases). The CDR3 has 13 residues. Germline assignment: CDR1 MNHNS and CDR2 SASEGT. V was pared by 7 bases and J by 9 bases, with 13 bases between.

This clonotype was counted between two and nine times. The chain employs TRBV30 and TRBJ2-1, with 11 bases fitting TRBD2. V gave up 3 bases and J gave up 9 bases; unmatched junction bases: 10. The germline V gene encodes CDR1 GTSNPN and CDR2 SVGIG (reference sequence). CDR3 length: 15 residues. In nucleotides, the CDR3 is TGTGCCTGGAGCGCACTAGCGGGAGCGTCTAGTGAGCAGTTCTTC. This gives the protein CAWSALAGASSEQFF.

This clonotype appeared many times. The chain joins TRBV15 to TRBJ2-5; 7 positions agree with TRBD2. J lost 5 bases, V lost 6 bases, and 6 bases had no gene match. CDR3 length equals 13 residues. Germline V gene sequence: CDR1 LNHNV, CDR2 YYDKDF (reference sequence). The CDR3 is CATRPGLLETQYF. The CDR3 region has the DNA TGTGCCACCAGACCGGGACTATTGGAGACCCAGTACTTC.

The rearrangement uses TRBV15 and TRBJ1-2, with D unclear. With 0 bases removed from V and 7 bases from J, the gap between germline ends came to 6 bases. This CDR3 is built from 12 residues. Germline CDR1 and CDR2: LNHNV and YYDKDF (reference sequence). The CDR3 bases are TGTGCCACCAGCAGAGATAGAAGTGGCTACACCTTC. It is translated as CATSRDRSGYTF.

The chain employs TRBV9 and TRBJ1-6; D is perhaps TRBD1 (5 bases). V lost 4 bases to trimming and J lost 0 bases, with 11 bases between them. In germline, CDR1 is SGDLS, CDR2 YYNGEE. The CDR3 consists of 16 residues. The CDR3 spells CASSTRQSSYNSPLHF. CDR3 coding DNA: TGTGCCAGCAGCACCCGACAGAGCTCCTATAATTCACCCCTCCACTTT. Using reference TRBV9 and TRBJ1-6 for the parts outside the CDR3, the full variable domain is DSGVTQTPKHLITATGQRVTLRCSPRSGDLSVYWYQQSLDQGLQFLIQYYNGEERAKGNILERFSAQQFPDLHSELNLSSLELGDSALYFCASSTRQSSYNSPLHFGNGTRLTVT.